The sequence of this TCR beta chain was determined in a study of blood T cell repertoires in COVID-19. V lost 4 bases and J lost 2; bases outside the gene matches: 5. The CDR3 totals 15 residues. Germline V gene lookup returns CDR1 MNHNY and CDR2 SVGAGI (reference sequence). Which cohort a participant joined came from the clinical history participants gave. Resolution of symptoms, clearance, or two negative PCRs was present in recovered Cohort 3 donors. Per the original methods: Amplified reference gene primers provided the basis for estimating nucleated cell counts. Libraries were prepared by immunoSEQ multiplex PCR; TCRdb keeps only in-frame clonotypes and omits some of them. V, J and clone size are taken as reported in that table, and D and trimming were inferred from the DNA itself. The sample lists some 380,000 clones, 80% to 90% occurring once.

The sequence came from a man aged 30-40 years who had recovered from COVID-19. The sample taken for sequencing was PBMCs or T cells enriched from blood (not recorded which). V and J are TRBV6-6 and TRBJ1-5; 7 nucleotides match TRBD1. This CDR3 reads CASSLQGKGNQPQHF. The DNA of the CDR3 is TGTGCCAGCAGTTTACAGGGGAAGGGCAATCAGCCCCAGCATTTT.